This T cell receptor (beta chain) was documented in a study of shared clonotypes between healthy human individuals. Findings and caveats of the study: Clonotypes shared by all four donors outscored non-shared clonotypes in generation probability.

CD45RO negativity and positive selection for CCR7 defined naive CD8 cells, a population that excluded terminally differentiated effector memory CD45RA+ cells. Genomic DNA of each subset was evenly split across several immunoSEQ plates. Using immunoSEQ multiplex PCR, the repertoire was profiled, and TCRdb retains in-frame clones only, with some absent. Altogether approximately 740,000 clones are present, almost 95% being singletons, with the ten largest covering under 30%. Per the germline V gene, CDR1 is KGHSH and CDR2 is LQKENI. This CDR3 has 14 residues. The ends lost 7 bases at V and 5 bases at J; junction bases unmatched: 7. For this clone: Antigen: not known.

The receptor's source is a man aged 25-40 years in good health. The specimen sequenced was naive CD8+ T cells sorted from blood. The rearrangement uses TRBV18 and TRBJ2-4, with 8 nucleotides matching TRBD2. Here the CDR3 reads CASLSPGLENIQYF. The CDR3 DNA is TGTGCCAGCTTGTCACCGGGACTAGAAAACATTCAGTACTTC.